The rows below give T cell receptor beta chains drawn from one sample of a study of blood T cell repertoires in COVID-19. Produced via immunoSEQ multiplex PCR; TCRdb's table is partial and in-frame only. The data contain roughly 420,000 clones, roughly 90% of them singletons. The sequenced material came from PBMCs or T cells enriched from blood (not recorded which). The receptors shown here come from a woman aged 25-40 years with acute COVID-19. The CDR3 runs from the conserved cysteine through the conserved F or W. A D gene is named only where the DNA matches it firmly. Clone size is given for some rows only: seen once, a few or many times, or a class if the clone is expanded.

clone size,D gene,J gene,V gene,CDR3 DNA,CDR3 protein
few,NA,TRBJ1-6,TRBV27,TGTGCCAGCAGTGACAGGAATTCACCCCTCCACTTT,CASSDRNSPLHF
NA,TRBD1,TRBJ1-1,TRBV20-1,TGCAGTGCTAGTCGAACAGGGGTTGAAGCTTTCTTT,CSASRTGVEAFF
NA,NA,TRBJ2-2,TRBV9,TGTGCCAGCAGCGTAGTCAGGGGACCCGGGGAGCTGTTTTTT,CASSVVRGPGELFF
NA,NA,TRBJ1-5,TRBV18,TGTGCCAGCTCACCGACCGGGGCCGCGGGGCAGCCCCAGCATTTT,CASSPTGAAGQPQHF
NA,NA,TRBJ2-7,TRBV4-2,TGTGCCAGCAGCCAAGGAGAGGGAGGGGGCTACGAGCAGTACTTC,CASSQGEGGGYEQYF
NA,TRBD2,TRBJ2-7,TRBV29-1,TGCAGCGTTGGTCCTAGCGGGAAAGAGCAGTACTTC,CSVGPSGKEQYF
NA,NA,TRBJ2-1,TRBV5-1,TGCGCCAGCAGCTTGGGGAGGGCCGGGGGAGGCAAAAACAATGAGCAGTTCTTC,CASSLGRAGGGKNNEQFF
NA,TRBD1,TRBJ1-2,TRBV9,TGTGCCAGCACCTTAACGGGACAGAACTATGGCTACACCTTC,CASTLTGQNYGYTF
NA,TRBD1,TRBJ1-4,TRBV19,TGTGCCAGTAGTAGGAGAGACAGGGCGAATGAAAAACTGTTTTTT,CASSRRDRANEKLFF
few,NA,TRBJ1-1,TRBV7-3,TGTGCCAGCAGCTTAAAAGGGACGATGGGGGCCGCTGAAGCTTTCTTT,CASSLKGTMGAAEAFF
few,TRBD2,TRBJ2-1,TRBV6-1,TGTGCCAGCAGTGGAAGACTAGCGGGGGGTTATAATGAGCAGTTCTTC,CASSGRLAGGYNEQFF
NA,TRBD1,TRBJ2-7,TRBV13,TGTGCCAGCAGCCTAGGGACAGTATCCGAGCAGTACTTC,CASSLGTVSEQYF
NA,TRBD2,TRBJ2-3,TRBV19,TGTGCCACCAGTTATGGCGGGGGGGCAGATACGCAGTATTTT,CATSYGGGADTQYF
NA,TRBD2,TRBJ2-5,TRBV14,TGTGCCAGCAGCCAACTAGCGGGGGAAGAGACCCAGTACTTC,CASSQLAGEETQYF
NA,TRBD1,TRBJ2-7,TRBV6-1,TGTGCCAGCAGTGATCAGGGGGCACCCTACGAGCAGTACTTC,CASSDQGAPYEQYF
NA,TRBD1,TRBJ2-7,TRBV7-6,TGTGCCAGCAGCTTTTCCGACAGGGCCCACGAGCAGTACTTC,CASSFSDRAHEQYF
NA,NA,TRBJ1-1,TRBV18,TGTGCCAGCTCACCCCGGGAAATCCAGAACACTGAAGCTTTCTTT,CASSPREIQNTEAFF
NA,TRBD1,TRBJ1-4,TRBV6-5,TGTGCCAGCACAGGGGGCCATCTAACTAATGAAAAACTGTTTTTT,CASTGGHLTNEKLFF
NA,TRBD1,TRBJ1-2,TRBV9,TGTGCCAGCAGCACAACCCCGACAGGGAAGTCCGGGGGCTACACCTTC,CASSTTPTGKSGGYTF
NA,TRBD2,TRBJ2-3,TRBV7-2,TGTGCCAGCAGCCCGACTAGCGGGGCGGATACGCAGTATTTT,CASSPTSGADTQYF
NA,NA,TRBJ1-2,TRBV7-8,TGTGCCAGCAGCTCTGAGGGGGAAAGAGCAGATGGCTACACCTTC,CASSSEGERADGYTF
NA,NA,TRBJ2-7,TRBV6-2/TRBV6-3,TGTGCCAGCAGTTACTCCCAGGGGGGGCAGTACTTC,CASSYSQGGQYF
NA,NA,TRBJ2-2,TRBV9,TGTGCCAGCAGCCGGGTGAACACCGGGGAGCTGTTTTTT,CASSRVNTGELFF
NA,NA,TRBJ1-6,TRBV12-3/TRBV12-4,TGTGCCAGCAGCCCGGGGGAATGGTCACCCCTCCACTTT,CASSPGEWSPLHF
NA,NA,TRBJ2-5,TRBV5-8,TGTGCCAGCAGCCTGACTTATGGAGAGACCCAGTACTTC,CASSLTYGETQYF
NA,NA,TRBJ1-6,TRBV24-1,TGTGCCACCAGTGAAGGAGGAAAATATAATTCACCCCTCCACTTT,CATSEGGKYNSPLHF
NA,NA,TRBJ1-2,TRBV12-3/TRBV12-4,TGTGCCAGCAGACGGGACACTCGGTATGGCTACACCTTC,CASRRDTRYGYTF
NA,TRBD1,TRBJ1-5,TRBV3-1/TRBV3-2,TGTGCCAGCAGCCAAGACACAGGGGTTCAGCCCCAGCATTTT,CASSQDTGVQPQHF
NA,NA,TRBJ1-6,TRBV6-2/TRBV6-3,TGTGCCAGCAGTTACTCGAGGGCAAGTCGACTGGCCCTCCACTTT,CASSYSRASRLALHF
NA,TRBD1,TRBJ1-2,TRBV12-5,TGTGCTAGTGGTTTAACAGGGGGCCCCTATGGCTACACCTTC,CASGLTGGPYGYTF
once,NA,TRBJ2-7,TRBV5-1,TGCGCCAGCAGCGTGGGACAAGCCCTAAGCTCCTACGAGCAGTACTTC,CASSVGQALSSYEQYF
NA,NA,TRBJ1-4,TRBV19,TGTGCCAGTAGTGCGGAGACAGACCCCTATATCGAAAAACTGTTTTTT,CASSAETDPYIEKLFF
NA,TRBD1,TRBJ1-1,TRBV10-3,TGTGCCATCAGAGATGACAGGGGAATCACTGAAGCTTTCTTT,CAIRDDRGITEAFF
NA,TRBD1,TRBJ1-4,TRBV5-1,TGCGCCAGCAGCTTGGCCTTAGGGGGCGGGGAAAAACTGTTTTTT,CASSLALGGGEKLFF
NA,TRBD1,TRBJ2-5,TRBV27,TGTGCCAGCAGTTTATACTCAGGGGGCGGCGAGACCCAGTACTTC,CASSLYSGGGETQYF
NA,NA,TRBJ1-1,TRBV7-3,TGTGCCAGCAGCTTATTCCCAGGGGAGAACACTGAAGCTTTCTTT,CASSLFPGENTEAFF
NA,TRBD1,TRBJ2-2,TRBV11-3,TGTGCCAGCAGCCCCAGACGACAGGGAAACACCGGGGAGCTGTTTTTT,CASSPRRQGNTGELFF
NA,NA,TRBJ1-2,TRBV11-2,TGTGCCAGCAGCCCCAACGTAGGGGCTAACTATGGCTACACCTTC,CASSPNVGANYGYTF
NA,TRBD2,TRBJ2-7,TRBV5-1,TGCGCCAGCAGCTTGCCCCCCAGCGGGGGGCGCGAGCAGTACTTC,CASSLPPSGGREQYF
once,NA,TRBJ1-2,TRBV6-4,TGTGCCAGCAGTGACCGGTTTCGTCTCTCGGTGCATGGCTACACCTTC,CASSDRFRLSVHGYTF
few,NA,TRBJ1-2,TRBV30,TGTGCCTGGAGTGTTTATGGGGCTTCCAAAATTGGCTACACCTTC,CAWSVYGASKIGYTF
NA,TRBD2,TRBJ2-3,TRBV9,TGTGCCAGCAGCGTAGATATAGCGGGGAGCACAGATACGCAGTATTTT,CASSVDIAGSTDTQYF
NA,NA,TRBJ1-5,TRBV18,TGTGCCAGCTCACCAGGGGGGAATCAGCCCCAGCATTTT,CASSPGGNQPQHF
NA,TRBD1,TRBJ1-6,TRBV7-8,TGTGCCAGCAGCTTAATCCCCGGACAGGAGATGCATTCACCCCTCCACTTT,CASSLIPGQEMHSPLHF
NA,TRBD1,TRBJ2-7,TRBV6-4,TGTGCCAGCAGCTCGGGACAGGGCTACGAGCAGTACTTC,CASSSGQGYEQYF
NA,NA,TRBJ1-5,TRBV19,TGTGCCAGTAGTATATCGCAGGGGTCTCGTCAGCCCCAGCATTTT,CASSISQGSRQPQHF
NA,NA,TRBJ1-4,TRBV10-3,TGTGCCATCAGCTCAGGGGAATATAATGAAAAACTGTTTTTT,CAISSGEYNEKLFF
NA,TRBD1,TRBJ1-6,TRBV6-5,TGTGCCAGCACCACAGGGGGATTGTCACCCCTCCACTTT,CASTTGGLSPLHF
NA,TRBD1,TRBJ1-2,TRBV28,TGTGCCAGCAGTATACTGACAGGGAACTATGGCTACACCTTC,CASSILTGNYGYTF
NA,NA,TRBJ1-1,TRBV27,TGTGCCAGCAGTTTACGCCTAGGCGGCACTGAAGCTTTCTTT,CASSLRLGGTEAFF
NA,NA,TRBJ1-2,TRBV6-5,TGTGCCAGCCGGCAGGGCGGCGGCTACACCTTC,CASRQGGGYTF
NA,TRBD1,TRBJ2-2,TRBV27,TGTGCCAGCAGTTCTTGGACAGGGGGTGTGACCGGGGAGCTGTTTTTT,CASSSWTGGVTGELFF
NA,TRBD1,TRBJ2-3,TRBV9,TGTGCCAGCAGCCAATCAACAGGGGGCAGCACAGATACGCAGTATTTT,CASSQSTGGSTDTQYF
NA,NA,TRBJ2-1,TRBV10-1,TGCGCCAGCACCCTACATCCGAAGGGGGTGGAGGATGAGCAGTTCTTC,CASTLHPKGVEDEQFF
NA,NA,TRBJ1-1,TRBV5-1,TGCGCCAGCAGAATGGGGGCCATAGACACTGAAGCTTTCTTT,CASRMGAIDTEAFF
NA,TRBD2,TRBJ2-7,TRBV4-1,TGCGCCAGCAGCTGGAAGAGAAGCGGGGGGAGCTCCTACGAGCAGTACTTT,CASSWKRSGGSSYEQYF
NA,NA,TRBJ1-1,TRBV30,TGTGCCTGGAGTGTTCCCGTGAACACTGAAGCTTTCTTT,CAWSVPVNTEAFF
NA,TRBD2,TRBJ2-3,TRBV15,TGTGCCACCAGCAGAGACGTGGCGGGGGGCCGCGATACGCAGTATTTT,CATSRDVAGGRDTQYF
NA,TRBD2,TRBJ2-1,TRBV7-8,TGTGCCAGCAGCTTAGCTAGCGGGGTGCCCTATTACAATGAGCAGTTCTTC,CASSLASGVPYYNEQFF
NA,TRBD1,TRBJ1-1,TRBV5-1,TGCGCCAGCAGTGGACAGGGGGCGAACACTGAAGCTTTCTTT,CASSGQGANTEAFF